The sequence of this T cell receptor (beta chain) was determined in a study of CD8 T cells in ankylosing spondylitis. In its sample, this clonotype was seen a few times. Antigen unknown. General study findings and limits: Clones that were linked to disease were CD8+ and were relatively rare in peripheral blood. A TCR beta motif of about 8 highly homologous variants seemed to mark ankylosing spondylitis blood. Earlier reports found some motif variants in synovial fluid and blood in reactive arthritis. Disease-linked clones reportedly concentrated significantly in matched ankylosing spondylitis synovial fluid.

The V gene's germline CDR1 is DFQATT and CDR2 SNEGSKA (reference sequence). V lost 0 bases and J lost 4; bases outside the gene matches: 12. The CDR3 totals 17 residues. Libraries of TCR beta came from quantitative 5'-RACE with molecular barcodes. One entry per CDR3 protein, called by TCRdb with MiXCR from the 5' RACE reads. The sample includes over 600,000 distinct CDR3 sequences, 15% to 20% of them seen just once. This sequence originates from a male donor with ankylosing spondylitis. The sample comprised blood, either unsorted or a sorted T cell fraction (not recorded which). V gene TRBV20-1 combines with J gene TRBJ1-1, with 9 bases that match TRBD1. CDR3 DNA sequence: TGCAGTGCTAGAGATTGGGGACAGGGCACGACGGGCACTGAAGCTTTCTTT. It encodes CSARDWGQGTTGTEAFF.